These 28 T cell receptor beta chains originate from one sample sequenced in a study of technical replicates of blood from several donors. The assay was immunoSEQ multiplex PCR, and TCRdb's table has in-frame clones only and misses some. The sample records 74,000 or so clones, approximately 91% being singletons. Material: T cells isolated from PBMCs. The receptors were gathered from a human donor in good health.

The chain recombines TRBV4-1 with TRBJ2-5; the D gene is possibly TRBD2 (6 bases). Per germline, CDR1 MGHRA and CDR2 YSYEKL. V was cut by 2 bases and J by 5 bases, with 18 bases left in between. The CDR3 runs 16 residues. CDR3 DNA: TGCGCCAGCAGCCAACTACCTCCGGGACTTGTCGAGACCCAGTACTTC. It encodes CASSQLPPGLVETQYF.

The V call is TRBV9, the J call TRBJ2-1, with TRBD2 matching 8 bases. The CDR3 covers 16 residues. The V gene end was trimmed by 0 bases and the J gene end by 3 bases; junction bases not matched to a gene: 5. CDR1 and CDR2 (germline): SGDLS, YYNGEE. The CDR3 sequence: CASSVGGGTSYNEQFF. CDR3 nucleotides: TGTGCCAGCAGCGTAGGGGGAGGGACTAGCTACAATGAGCAGTTCTTC.

CDR3 nucleotide sequence: TGTGCCAGCTCACCAACGGGGACAGGGGGTAAATGGGACTATGGCTACACCTTC. Amino acid sequence: CASSPTGTGGKWDYGYTF. The J gene is TRBJ1-2, the V gene TRBV18; TRBD1 aligns across 11 bases. Germline V gene data show CDR1 as KGHSH and CDR2 as LQKENI. The CDR3 sequence is 18 residues long. V lost 2 bases to trimming and J lost 3 bases; unmatched junction nucleotides: 11.

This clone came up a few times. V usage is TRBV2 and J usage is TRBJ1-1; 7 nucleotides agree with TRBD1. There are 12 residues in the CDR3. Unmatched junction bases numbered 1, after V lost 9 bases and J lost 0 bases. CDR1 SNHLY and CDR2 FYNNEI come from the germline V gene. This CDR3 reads CARTGLNTEAFF. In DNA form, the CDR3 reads TGTGCCAGGACAGGGCTGAACACTGAAGCTTTCTTT.

Here the CDR3 DNA reads TGTGCCACTGCAGGACAGGGGATTTCTGGAAACACCATATATTTT. It specifies CATAGQGISGNTIYF. The rearrangement joins TRBV6-6 to TRBJ1-3; 9 bases are shared with TRBD1. Germline CDR1 reads MNHNY; CDR2 reads SVGAGI (reference sequence). J lost 1 base, V lost 10 bases, and 8 bases had no gene match. CDR3 length equals 15 residues.

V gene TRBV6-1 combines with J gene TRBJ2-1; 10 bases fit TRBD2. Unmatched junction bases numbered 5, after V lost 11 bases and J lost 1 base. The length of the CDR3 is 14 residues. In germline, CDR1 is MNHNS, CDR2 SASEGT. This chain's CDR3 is CAAKGLASYNEQFF. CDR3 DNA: TGTGCCGCAAAGGGACTAGCGTCCTACAATGAGCAGTTCTTC.

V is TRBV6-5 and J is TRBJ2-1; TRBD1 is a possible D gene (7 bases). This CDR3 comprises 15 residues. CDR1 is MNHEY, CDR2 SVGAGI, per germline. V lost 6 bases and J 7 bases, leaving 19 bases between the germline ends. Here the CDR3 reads CASSSQGGGTNEQFF. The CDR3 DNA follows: TGTGCCAGCAGCTCCCAGGGGGGCGGGACGAATGAGCAGTTCTTC.

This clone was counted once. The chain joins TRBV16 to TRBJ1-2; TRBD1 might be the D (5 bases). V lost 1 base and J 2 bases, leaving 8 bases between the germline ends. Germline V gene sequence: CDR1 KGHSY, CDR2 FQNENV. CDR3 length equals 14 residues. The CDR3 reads CASSQWQGNYGYTF. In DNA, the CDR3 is TGTGCCAGCAGCCAATGGCAGGGCAACTATGGCTACACCTTC.

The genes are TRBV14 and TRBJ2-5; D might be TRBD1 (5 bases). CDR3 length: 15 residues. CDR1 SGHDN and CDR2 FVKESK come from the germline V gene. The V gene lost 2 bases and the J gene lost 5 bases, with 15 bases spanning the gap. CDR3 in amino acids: CASSQFRAGLETQYF. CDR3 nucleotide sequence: TGTGCCAGCAGCCAATTTCGCGCAGGGTTGGAGACCCAGTACTTC.

The CDR3 reads CSVGGEGGRTQYF. The CDR3 coding sequence is TGCAGCGTAGGCGGGGAGGGAGGGAGAACGCAGTATTTT. The V call is TRBV29-1, the J call TRBJ2-3; the match to TRBD2 covers 7 bases. Trimming removed 6 bases from V and 9 bases from J; junction bases left unmatched: 12. In germline, CDR1 is SQVTM, CDR2 ANQGSEA. The CDR3 extends over 13 amino acids.

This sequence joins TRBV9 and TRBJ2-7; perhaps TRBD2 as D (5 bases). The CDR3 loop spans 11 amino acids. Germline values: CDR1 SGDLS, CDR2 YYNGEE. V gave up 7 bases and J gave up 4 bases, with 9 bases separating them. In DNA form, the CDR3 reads TGTGCCAGCTCTCGGGGTTACGAGCAGTACTTC. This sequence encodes CASSRGYEQYF.

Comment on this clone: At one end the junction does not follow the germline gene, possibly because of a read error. The CDR3 DNA reads as TGTGCCAGCAGTTCCTCTAGCGTCGGACCGATCTTCTCTTTT. Encoded protein: CASSSSSVGPIFSF. This chain links TRBV28 with TRBJ1-4; D uncertain. This CDR3 contains 14 residues. CDR1 and CDR2 (germline): MDHEN, SYDVKM.

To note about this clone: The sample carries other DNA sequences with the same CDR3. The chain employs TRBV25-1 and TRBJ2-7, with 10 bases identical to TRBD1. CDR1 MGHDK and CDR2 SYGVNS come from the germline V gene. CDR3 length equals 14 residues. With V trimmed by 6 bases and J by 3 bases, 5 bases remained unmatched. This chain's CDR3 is CASSDGTGDYEQYF. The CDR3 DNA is TGTGCCAGCAGCGACGGGACAGGGGACTACGAGCAGTACTTC.

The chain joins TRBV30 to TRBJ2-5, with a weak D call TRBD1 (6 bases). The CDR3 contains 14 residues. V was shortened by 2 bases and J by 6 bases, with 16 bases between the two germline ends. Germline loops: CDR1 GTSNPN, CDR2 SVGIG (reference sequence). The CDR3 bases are TGTGCCTGGAGTTTACAGGGATGGTTAAAGACCCAGTACTTC. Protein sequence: CAWSLQGWLKTQYF. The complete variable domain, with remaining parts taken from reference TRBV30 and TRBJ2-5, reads SQTIHQWPATLVQPVGSPLSLECTVEGTSNPNLYWYRQAAGRGLQLLFYSVGIGQISSEVPQNLSASRPQDRQFILSSKKLLLSDSGFYLCAWSLQGWLKTQYFGPGTRLLVL.

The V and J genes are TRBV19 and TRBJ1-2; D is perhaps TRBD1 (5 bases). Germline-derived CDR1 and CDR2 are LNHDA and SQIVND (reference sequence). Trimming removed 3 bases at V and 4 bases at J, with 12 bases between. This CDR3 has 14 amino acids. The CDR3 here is CASSMSTDIYGYTF. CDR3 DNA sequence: TGTGCCAGTAGTATGTCGACAGATATCTATGGCTACACCTTC.

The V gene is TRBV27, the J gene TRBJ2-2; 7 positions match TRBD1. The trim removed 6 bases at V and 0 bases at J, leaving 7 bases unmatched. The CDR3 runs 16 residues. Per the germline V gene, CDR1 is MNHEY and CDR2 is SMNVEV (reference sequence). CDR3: CASRSGQSSNTGELFF. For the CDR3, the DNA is TGTGCCAGCAGGTCGGGACAGAGCTCGAACACCGGGGAGCTGTTTTTT.

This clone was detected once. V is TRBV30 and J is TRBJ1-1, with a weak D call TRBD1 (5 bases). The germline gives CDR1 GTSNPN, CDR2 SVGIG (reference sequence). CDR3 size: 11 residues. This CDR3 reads CVNNRGTEAFF. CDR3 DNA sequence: TGTGTCAACAATCGGGGGACTGAAGCTTTCTTT.

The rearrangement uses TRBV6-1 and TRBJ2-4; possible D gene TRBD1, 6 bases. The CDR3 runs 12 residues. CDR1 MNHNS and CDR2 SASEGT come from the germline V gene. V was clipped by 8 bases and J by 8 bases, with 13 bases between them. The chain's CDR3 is CASEQGTDIQYF. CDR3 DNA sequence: TGTGCCAGCGAACAGGGTACGGACATTCAGTACTTC.

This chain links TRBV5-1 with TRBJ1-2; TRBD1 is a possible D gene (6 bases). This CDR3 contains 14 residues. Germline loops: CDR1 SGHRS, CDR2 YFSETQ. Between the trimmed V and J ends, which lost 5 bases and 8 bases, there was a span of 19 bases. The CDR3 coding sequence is TGCGCCAGCAGTTTTGAACACAGGGCTTACGGCTACACCTTC. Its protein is CASSFEHRAYGYTF. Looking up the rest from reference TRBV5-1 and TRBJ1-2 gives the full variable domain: KAGVTQTPRYLIKTRGQQVTLSCSPISGHRSVSWYQQTPGQGLQFLFEYFSETQRNKGNFPGRFSGRQFSNSRSEMNVSTLELGDSALYLCASSFEHRAYGYTFGSGTRLTVV.

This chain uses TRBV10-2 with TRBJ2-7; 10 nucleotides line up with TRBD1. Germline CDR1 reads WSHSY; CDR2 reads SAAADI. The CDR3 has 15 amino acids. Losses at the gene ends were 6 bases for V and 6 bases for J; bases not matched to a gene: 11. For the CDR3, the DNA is TGCGCCAGCAGAGTCCGGGACAGGGGCCCCCGCGAGCAGTACTTC. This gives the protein CASRVRDRGPREQYF.

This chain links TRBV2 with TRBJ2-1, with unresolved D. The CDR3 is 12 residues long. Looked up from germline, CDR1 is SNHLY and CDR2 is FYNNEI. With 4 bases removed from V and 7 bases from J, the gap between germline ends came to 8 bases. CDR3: CASSAGPNEQFF. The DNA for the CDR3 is TGTGCCAGCAGTGCTGGCCCTAATGAGCAGTTCTTC.

CDR3 DNA: TGTGCCAGCAGTTACGGAGGCCCGGTCAATGAGCAGTTCTTC. It is translated as CASSYGGPVNEQFF. This chain links TRBV6-5 with TRBJ2-1, with D maybe TRBD2 (5 bases). This CDR3 has 14 amino acids. Germline V gene sequence: CDR1 MNHEY, CDR2 SVGAGI. The V end lost 2 bases, the J end lost 6 bases, and 11 bases lay between the germline ends.

Here the CDR3 DNA reads TGTGCCAGCAGCGGACCTAGCGGTAGCTCTGGGGCCAACGTCCTGACTTTC. Its translation is CASSGPSGSSGANVLTF. The V and J genes are TRBV5-4 and TRBJ2-6; 7 positions agree with TRBD2. Germline V gives CDR1 SGHNT, CDR2 YYREEE (reference sequence). The CDR3 runs to 17 residues. V was clipped by 4 bases and J by 0 bases; unmatched bases: 7.

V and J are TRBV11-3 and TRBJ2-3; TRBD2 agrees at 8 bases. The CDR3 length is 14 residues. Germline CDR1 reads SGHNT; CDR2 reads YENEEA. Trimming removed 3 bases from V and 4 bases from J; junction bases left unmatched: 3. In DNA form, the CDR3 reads TGTGCCAGCAGCTTCGGGAGGGCCTCAGATACGCAGTATTTT. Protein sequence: CASSFGRASDTQYF.

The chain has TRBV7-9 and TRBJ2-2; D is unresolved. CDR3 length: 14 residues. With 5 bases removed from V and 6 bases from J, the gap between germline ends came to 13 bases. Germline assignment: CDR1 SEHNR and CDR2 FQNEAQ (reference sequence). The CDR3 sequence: CASSRQEGAGELFF. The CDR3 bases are TGTGCCAGCAGCAGGCAGGAAGGTGCCGGGGAGCTGTTTTTT.

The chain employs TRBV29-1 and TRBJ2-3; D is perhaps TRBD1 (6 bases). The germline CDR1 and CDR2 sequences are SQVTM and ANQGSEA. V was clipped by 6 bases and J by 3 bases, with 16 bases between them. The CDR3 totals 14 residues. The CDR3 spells CSVVTGLSTDTQYF. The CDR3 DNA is TGCAGCGTCGTAACAGGGCTGTCGACAGATACGCAGTATTTT.

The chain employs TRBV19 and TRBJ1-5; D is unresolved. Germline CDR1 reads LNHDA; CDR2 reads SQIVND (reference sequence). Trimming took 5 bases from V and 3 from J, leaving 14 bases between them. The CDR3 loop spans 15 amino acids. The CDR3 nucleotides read TGTGCCAGTAGTGGAAGCGGGAGCTTCAATCAGCCCCAGCATTTT. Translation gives CASSGSGSFNQPQHF.

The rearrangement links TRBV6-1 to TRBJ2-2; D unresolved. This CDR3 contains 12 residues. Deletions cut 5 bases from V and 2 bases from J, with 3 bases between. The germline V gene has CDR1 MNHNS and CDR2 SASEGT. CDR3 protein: CASSLNTGELFF. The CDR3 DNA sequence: TGTGCCAGCAGTTTAAACACCGGGGAGCTGTTTTTT.